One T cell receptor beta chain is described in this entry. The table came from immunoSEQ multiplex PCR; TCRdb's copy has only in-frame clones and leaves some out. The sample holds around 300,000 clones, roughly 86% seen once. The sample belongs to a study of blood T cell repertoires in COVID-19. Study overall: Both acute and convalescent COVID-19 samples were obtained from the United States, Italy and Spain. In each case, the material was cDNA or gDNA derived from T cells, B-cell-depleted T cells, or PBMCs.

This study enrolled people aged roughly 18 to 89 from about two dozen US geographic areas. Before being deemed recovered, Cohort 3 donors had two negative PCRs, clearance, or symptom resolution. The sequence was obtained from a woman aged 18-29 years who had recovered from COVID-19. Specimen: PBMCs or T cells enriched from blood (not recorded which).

CDR3 in amino acids: CASIEGGNGELFF. Here the CDR3 DNA reads TGTGCCAGCATCGAGGGAGGGAACGGGGAGCTGTTTTTT. The chain carries TRBV28 and TRBJ2-2; 7 bases map to TRBD2. J gave up 7 bases and V 7 bases, and 6 bases lay outside the gene matches. The CDR3 consists of 13 residues. Germline V gives CDR1 MDHEN, CDR2 SYDVKM. Complete variable domain (other parts from reference TRBV28 and TRBJ2-2): DVKVTQSSRYLVKRTGEKVFLECVQDMDHENMFWYRQDPGLGLRLIYFSYDVKMKEKGDIPEGYSVSREKKERFSLILESASTNQTSMYLCASIEGGNGELFFGEGSRLTVL.